This T cell receptor beta chain was observed in a study of long-term antiretroviral therapy in people with HIV. V lost 6 bases and J lost 0, with 15 bases in between. This CDR3 contains 17 residues. Germline CDR1 reads LGHNA; CDR2 reads YSLEER. It was version v3.0 of the immunoSEQ assay that was run at survey level. The method was immunoSEQ multiplex PCR; TCRdb's version includes in-frame clones alone and lacks a portion of them. This sample yields some 26,000 clones, of which around 86% are seen a single time; around 4.8% belongs to the top ten. Turning to this clone: Its antigen remains unknown.

Study conclusions and caveats: Blood, drawn from the mid-2000s to the late 2010s, may reflect older ART regimens. Repertoires in HIV (unlike those of controls) had narrower CDR3 length ranges.

Samples held about 0.95-10 million cryopreserved PBMC, and DNA extraction followed. This sequence originates from a middle-aged man with HIV. This specimen consisted of unsorted PBMCs, obtained 2.7 years after starting antiretroviral therapy. The chain couples TRBV4-3 to TRBJ1-6; a possible D gene is TRBD1 (6 bases). The CDR3 region has the DNA TGCGCCAGCAGTTCAGAGGGAGGGGGCTCCTATAATTCACCCCTCCACTTT. It yields the protein CASSSEGGGSYNSPLHF.